This T cell receptor (beta chain) was documented in a study of control samples from healthy donors and cancer patients (dated by TCRdb to 2020 to 2022). Looking up the germline V gene yields CDR1 SGDLS and CDR2 YYNGEE. V and J lose 4 bases and 4 bases, and a span of 13 bases separates them. The CDR3 numbers 14 residues from cysteine through phenylalanine. CDR3 DNA is the only sequence kept; it has 42 bases, read in frame from the first base. Library creation used the immunoSEQ multiplex PCR assay. Imported from immuneACCESS, the table was reduced by TCRdb to in-frame sequences with V and J called. These copies leave out some clones; in studies compared against another copy, an unresolved V gene accounts for under half, and the cause of the remainder is not known. A total of roughly 130,000 clones appear in this sample, roughly 90% of them only once. The top ten clonotypes cover 2% to 2.5% of the sample.

In the case of this clone: The antigen this receptor binds is unknown. Base qualities are not recorded, but no much larger clone differs from it by a single base.

Specimen: blood. The chain employs TRBV9 and TRBJ2-3, with no D gene named confidently. This sequence originates from a man between 18 and 35 years old in good health. The CDR3: CASSRAPVADTQYF. At the DNA level, the sequence is TGTGCCAGCAGCCGAGCTCCAGTTGCAGATACGCAGTATTTT. When the CDR3 is completed using the reference TRBV9 and TRBJ2-3 genes on either side, the full variable domain is DSGVTQTPKHLITATGQRVTLRCSPRSGDLSVYWYQQSLDQGLQFLIQYYNGEERAKGNILERFSAQQFPDLHSELNLSSLELGDSALYFCASSRAPVADTQYFGPGTRLTVL.